Presented here are 22 T cell receptor beta chains from one specimen sequenced in a study of T cell responses to AZD1222 COVID-19 vaccine. The data were produced by immunoSEQ multiplex PCR, yet TCRdb's version contains in-frame clones alone and is incomplete. The repertoire consists of around 150,000 clones, with more than 70% occurring once and the leading ten covering roughly 3.5%. The input for sequencing was peripheral blood, taken on day 0 of MenACWY control vaccination. The receptors derive from an adult in good health.

The J gene is TRBJ1-1, the V gene TRBV27, with D tentatively TRBD1 (5 bases). V lost 6 bases to trimming and J lost 1 base, with 12 bases between them. This CDR3 contains 14 residues. Germline values: CDR1 MNHEY, CDR2 SMNVEV (reference sequence). Here the CDR3 reads CASSRGGRNTEAFF. For the CDR3, the DNA is TGTGCCAGCAGCCGCGGGGGGAGGAACACTGAAGCTTTCTTT.

This chain joins TRBV6-5 and TRBJ1-5, with a tentative D call TRBD1 (6 bases). Germline loops: CDR1 MNHEY, CDR2 SVGAGI. The CDR3 covers 15 residues. V lost 6 bases to trimming and J lost 8 bases, with 20 bases between them. Here the CDR3 DNA reads TGTGCCAGCAGCCAAGGGCTAGGGGGGGAGGAGCCCCAGCATTTT. This encodes CASSQGLGGEEPQHF.

The V and J genes are TRBV27 and TRBJ2-3, with 8 positions matching TRBD1. The CDR3 has 15 residues. Trimming at V came to 6 bases and at J to 2 bases, leaving 7 bases not matched to a gene. Germline V lookup: CDR1 MNHEY, CDR2 SMNVEV (reference sequence). This chain's CDR3 is CASRSWDRITDTQYF. The CDR3 nucleotides are TGTGCCAGCAGAAGCTGGGACAGGATCACAGATACGCAGTATTTT.

The chain carries TRBV4-3 and TRBJ1-3, with TRBD1 as a possible D gene (5 bases). V was shortened by 1 base and J by 4 bases, with 17 bases between the two germline ends. CDR1 and CDR2 (germline): LGHNA, YSLEER. CDR3 length equals 17 residues. The CDR3 nucleotides read TGCGCCAGCAGCCAAGGCTCGTTGGGGGTGGTGGGAAACACCATATATTTT. Its translation is CASSQGSLGVVGNTIYF.

V usage is TRBV6-5 and J usage is TRBJ1-5, with 7 bases identical to TRBD1. Losses at the gene ends were 4 bases for V and 5 bases for J; bases not matched to a gene: 8. The CDR3 has 15 residues. CDR1 and CDR2 (germline): MNHEY, SVGAGI. CDR3 nucleotide sequence: TGTGCCAGCAGTTTGAACAGGGGCATCGATCAGCCCCAGCATTTT. It is translated as CASSLNRGIDQPQHF.

The chain carries TRBV5-4 and TRBJ1-1, with unresolved D. The germline V and J ends were trimmed by 7 bases and 9 bases, with 19 bases remaining between them. The CDR3 is 13 amino acids. The germline gives CDR1 SGHNT, CDR2 YYREEE (reference sequence). The CDR3: CASRAALEQKAFF. CDR3 nucleotide sequence: TGTGCCAGCCGAGCAGCCCTGGAACAGAAAGCTTTCTTT.

The chain carries TRBV27 and TRBJ2-7, with 7 bases aligning to TRBD1. The length of the CDR3 is 15 residues. Germline CDR1 and CDR2: MNHEY and SMNVEV (reference sequence). With 0 bases clipped from V and 6 bases from J, the junction kept 8 bases outside the gene matches. The CDR3 sequence: CASSLSGTATIEQYF. The DNA for the CDR3 is TGTGCCAGCAGTTTATCTGGGACAGCTACTATCGAGCAGTACTTC.

V gene TRBV29-1 combines with J gene TRBJ2-3, with D possibly matching TRBD2 (6 bases). Trimming took off 5 bases at V and 0 bases at J, with 21 bases between the two ends. Germline V lookup: CDR1 SQVTM, CDR2 ANQGSEA. This CDR3 is 17 amino acids long. CDR3 coding DNA: TGCAGCGTTCGGGGAGGATCAAGGGTCGGCAGCACAGATACGCAGTATTTT. It specifies CSVRGGSRVGSTDTQYF.

The chain employs TRBV7-6 and TRBJ1-2; tentative D call: TRBD1 (6 bases). From germline, CDR1 is SGHVS and CDR2 FNYEAQ. The CDR3 is 16 residues long. V lost 4 bases, J lost 3 bases, and 18 bases lay in between. The chain's CDR3 is CASSSKPGGGDYGYTF. The CDR3 DNA reads TGTGCCAGCAGCTCAAAACCTGGTGGGGGCGACTATGGCTACACCTTC.

The chain joins TRBV19 to TRBJ2-5; D may correspond to TRBD1 or TRBD2 (5 bases each). CDR3 size: 13 residues. V dropped 1 base and J dropped 7 bases, with 10 bases sitting between them. CDR1 and CDR2 from the germline V gene are LNHDA and SQIVND (reference sequence). The CDR3 sequence is CASSIGGDGTQYF. For the CDR3, the DNA is TGTGCCAGTAGTATAGGAGGGGATGGGACCCAGTACTTC.

The V call is TRBV7-8, the J call TRBJ2-7, with 11 bases identical to TRBD1. The CDR3 totals 15 residues. Germline V lookup: CDR1 SGHVS, CDR2 FQNEAQ. Losses at the gene ends were 5 bases for V and 7 bases for J; bases not matched to a gene: 10. In DNA form, the CDR3 reads TGTGCCAGCAGCAACGGCGGGACAGGGGGGAATGAGCAGTACTTC. Translation gives CASSNGGTGGNEQYF. The complete variable domain, with remaining parts taken from reference TRBV7-8 and TRBJ2-7, reads GAGVSQSPRYKVAKRGQDVALRCDPISGHVSLFWYQQALGQGPEFLTYFQNEAQLDKSGLPSDRFFAERPEGSVSTLKIQRTQQEDSAVYLCASSNGGTGGNEQYFGPGTRLTVT.

The rearrangement uses TRBV5-4 and TRBJ2-5, with a tentative D call TRBD2 (7 bases). Germline V gives CDR1 SGHNT, CDR2 YYREEE (reference sequence). V was pared by 4 bases and J by 2 bases, with 18 bases between. CDR3 size: 16 residues. In DNA, the CDR3 is TGTGCCAGCAGCCCGGGGAAGGGGGGGGAGCAAGAGACCCAGTACTTC. Translating gives CASSPGKGGEQETQYF.

The J gene is TRBJ2-5, the V gene TRBV5-1; no reliable D call. Per the germline V gene, CDR1 is SGHRS and CDR2 is YFSETQ. This CDR3 has 13 amino acids. The V end was cut by 4 bases, the J end by 2 bases, with 9 bases between. The CDR3 DNA sequence: TGCGCCAGCAGCCGAACGGGTCAAGAGACCCAGTACTTC. It specifies CASSRTGQETQYF.

The gene calls are TRBV19 and TRBJ1-4; D is unresolved. The CDR3 is made up of 14 amino acids. Trimming shortened V by 2 bases and J by 8 bases, and 12 bases separated the two germline ends. Germline V gives CDR1 LNHDA, CDR2 SQIVND (reference sequence). The CDR3 loop is CASSISPSSEKLFF. The CDR3 region has the DNA TGTGCCAGTAGTATAAGTCCCTCCTCGGAAAAACTGTTTTTT. Filled out from reference TRBV19 and TRBJ1-4, the complete variable domain reads DGGITQSPKYLFRKEGQNVTLSCEQNLNHDAMYWYRQDPGQGLRLIYYSQIVNDFQKGDIAEGYSVSREKKESFPLTVTSAQKNPTAFYLCASSISPSSEKLFFGSGTQLSVL.

The chain joins TRBV9 to TRBJ2-3, with 10 positions matching TRBD2. The CDR3 loop spans 16 amino acids. Trimming took 0 bases from V and 3 from J; bases not matched to a gene: 4. Germline V gene lookup returns CDR1 SGDLS and CDR2 YYNGEE. CDR3 nucleotide sequence: TGTGCCAGCAGCGTAGGGGGTAGCGGGAGGACAGATACGCAGTATTTT. Its protein product is CASSVGGSGRTDTQYF.

This sequence joins TRBV6-5 and TRBJ2-2; D may match TRBD1 or TRBD2 (6 bases each). V lost 7 bases, J lost 5 bases, and 11 bases lay in between. The CDR3 has 13 residues. Germline V gene data show CDR1 as MNHEY and CDR2 as SVGAGI. The CDR3 DNA is TGTGCCAGCACCCGGGGGCCGACCGGGGAGCTGTTTTTT. It encodes CASTRGPTGELFF.

The rearrangement uses TRBV6-6 and TRBJ1-2; 7 nucleotides align to TRBD1. V lost 0 bases, J lost 6 bases, and 10 bases stayed unmatched. This CDR3 spans 16 amino acids. Germline assignment: CDR1 MNHNY and CDR2 SVGAGI (reference sequence). CDR3 coding DNA: TGTGCCAGCAGTTACTCGAAGTTTTCGACAGGGCATGGCTACACCTTC. It codes for CASSYSKFSTGHGYTF.

V gene TRBV7-2 combines with J gene TRBJ2-4, with D possibly called TRBD1 or TRBD2 (5 bases each). Germline assignment: CDR1 SGHTA and CDR2 FQGNSA. The ends were cut back, 5 bases at V and 13 bases at J, with 27 bases in the middle. The CDR3 has 16 residues. The CDR3 region is CASSPLGAGDTGRQYF. DNA of the CDR3: TGTGCCAGCAGCCCTCTCGGGGCTGGAGATACAGGTCGGCAGTACTTC.

This clone is categorized as medium-sized. The genes are TRBV12-3 or TRBV12-4 and TRBJ2-1; D may be TRBD1 or TRBD2 (6 bases each). This CDR3 has 11 residues. V was clipped by 7 bases and J by 9 bases, with 10 bases between them. The CDR3 DNA sequence: TGTGCCAGCACCTCGGGGGCTGAGCAGTTCTTC. As protein: CASTSGAEQFF.

This clone is a singleton in its sample. This chain joins TRBV7-2 and TRBJ2-5; D is uncertain. Germline CDR1 and CDR2: SGHTA and FQGNSA. This CDR3 has 14 residues. Trimming shortened V by 2 bases and J by 0 bases, and 7 bases separated the two germline ends. Here the CDR3 reads CASSLSKNQETQYF. In nucleotides, the CDR3 is TGTGCCAGCAGCTTAAGCAAAAACCAAGAGACCCAGTACTTC. The full variable domain, in which reference TRBV7-2 and TRBJ2-5 provide the parts outside the CDR3, is GAGVSQSPSNKVTEKGKDVELRCDPISGHTALYWYRQSLGQGLEFLIYFQGNSAPDKSGLPSDRFSAERTGGSVSTLTIQRTQQEDSAVYLCASSLSKNQETQYFGPGTRLLVL.

The chain combines TRBV11-2 with TRBJ1-2; a possible D gene is TRBD1 (6 bases). The CDR3 loop spans 15 amino acids. Trimming removed 1 base from V and 8 bases from J, with 17 bases in between. Germline loops: CDR1 SGHAT, CDR2 FQNNGV. The CDR3 region is CASSLGYSRGYGYTF. The CDR3 DNA reads TGTGCCAGCAGCTTAGGTTATAGCAGGGGATACGGCTACACCTTC.

The chain uses TRBV10-3 and TRBJ2-3, with TRBD2 as a possible D gene (5 bases). Between the trimmed V and J ends, which lost 6 bases and 1 base, there was a span of 11 bases. The CDR3 is made up of 14 amino acids. CDR1 ENHRY and CDR2 SYGVKD come from the germline V gene. The CDR3 region has the DNA TGTGCCATCAGGGACTCCCAGCGCACAGATACGCAGTATTTT. Translated: CAIRDSQRTDTQYF.